This T cell receptor (beta chain) was captured by sequencing in a study of T cells in Graves' hyperthyroidism and ophthalmopathy (dated by TCRdb to about 2019). In terms of the full investigation: Peripheral blood was sampled at the time of initial diagnosis, prior to any treatment. For training and testing, the roughly 93 patients in the discovery cohort were randomly divided in a 7:3 ratio. A discovery cohort of about 96 patients, 43 with Graves' ophthalmopathy and 57 with stable Graves' hyperthyroidism, was used to find distinguishing TCR V-J signatures. In several Graves' hyperthyroidism patients, the study also compared T-cell repertoires from thyroid tissue with T-cell repertoires from blood. TCR Vbeta CDR3 sequencing of approximately 140 peripheral blood samples (over 40 ophthalmopathy, some 75 hyperthyroidism and roughly 17 progressor patients) is reported in the paper. An independent validation cohort of under 20 hyperthyroidism patients and 15 or so patients who later progressed to ophthalmopathy tested prospective prediction of ophthalmopathy. After blood sampling, hyperthyroidism patients were treated with methimazole at a starting dose of 30 mg daily, and ophthalmopathy patients were treated with high-dose intravenous methylprednisolone. The paper's findings and limits, for the study overall: Most expanded thyroid clonotypes (frequency above 0.001) were also detected in blood, suggesting blood repertoires may reflect thyroid immune responses. During validation, the model predicted progression to ophthalmopathy a median of approximately 6 months ahead of onset, with approximately 71% sensitivity and roughly 75% specificity. Sample size was not statistically predetermined, and investigators were not blinded to group allocation. In cross-validation, a model built on a 13 V-J signature told ophthalmopathy apart from stable hyperthyroidism with 85% to 90% sensitivity and 81% to 82% specificity, and in testing the same model reached 80%/75%.

This clonotype was found a few times. Its antigen remains unidentified. Per-base qualities were not stored, and no clone one base away is much larger. A patient counted as having stable Graves' hyperthyroidism if no progression to ophthalmopathy occurred over 18 months of follow-up. The hyperthyroidism patients were between 18 and 65 years old and newly diagnosed, with a disease duration of less than 2 months. Exclusion was applied to patients with uncontrolled infections, other autoimmune diseases, pregnancy or lactation. Diagnoses were established on the basis of clinical symptoms, serum thyroxine and TRAb, thyroid ultrasound, and orbital computed tomography. PBMCs were separated from 10 ml of fresh peripheral blood using Ficoll-Paque density gradient centrifugation. Total RNA was extracted using Trizol reagent, and RNA quality was assessed on an Agilent 2100 Bioanalyzer. The TCR beta CDR3 regions were amplified from RNA transcripts. The first round of RT-PCR for the TCR CDR3 was performed with the HTBI primer set and the Qiagen OneStep RT-PCR kit. The libraries were constructed in a second round of multiplex PCR and then size-selected and purified. Sequencing of the libraries was done on an Illumina HiSeq2000 using paired-end 100 bp reads. The original methods were these. SOAPnuke was used to process the raw data, with reads discarded if the reads contained adapters or uncalled bases, had a mean Phred below 15, or lacked an exact constant-primer or identifier match. COPE v1.2.5 was used to merge the high-quality paired reads, and each unique nucleotide sequence was defined as a clonotype. Clonotypes were aligned to IMGT TRBV, TRBD and TRBJ reference segments using MiTCR v1.1. The analysis included only V-J combinations with a frequency above 0.0001, which together covered over 98% of the repertoires. A TCS score was defined as the ratio of F50 (clonal expansion) to E x V (chaos), with BLOSUM62-based TCRdist applied between CDR3 peptides within each V-J. Welch's t-statistics and random forest reduced fewer than 550 V-J features to some 14, which were used in a naive Bayes classifier (R e1071). TCRdb passed the public sequencing reads through fastp at Q25 and MiXCR, retaining productive beta sequences. CDR3 protein duplicates are merged, each entry listing the most common genes and DNA. TCRdb, rather than the study authors, made the V and J calls. The sample table contains more than 650,000 distinct CDR3 sequences; only one count was recorded for 12% to 15% of them. Roughly 10% of the sample is taken by the ten largest.

The germline V gene sets CDR1 to MGHRA and CDR2 to YSYEKL. Germline trimming amounts to 7 bases on V and 4 bases on J, with 6 as the count of junction bases outside the gene matches. The CDR3 numbers 15 residues from cysteine through phenylalanine. Only the CDR3 DNA is retained, 45 bases long and in frame from the first base. This clonotype originated in a young woman with Graves' hyperthyroidism. This receptor chain uses TRBV4-1 and TRBJ2-1, and TRBD2 aligns with 11 junction nucleotides. Sequenced input: blood. DNA sequence: TGCGCCAGCAAACCACTAGCGGGAGCTTACAATGAGCAGTTCTTC. This is translated as CASKPLAGAYNEQFF.